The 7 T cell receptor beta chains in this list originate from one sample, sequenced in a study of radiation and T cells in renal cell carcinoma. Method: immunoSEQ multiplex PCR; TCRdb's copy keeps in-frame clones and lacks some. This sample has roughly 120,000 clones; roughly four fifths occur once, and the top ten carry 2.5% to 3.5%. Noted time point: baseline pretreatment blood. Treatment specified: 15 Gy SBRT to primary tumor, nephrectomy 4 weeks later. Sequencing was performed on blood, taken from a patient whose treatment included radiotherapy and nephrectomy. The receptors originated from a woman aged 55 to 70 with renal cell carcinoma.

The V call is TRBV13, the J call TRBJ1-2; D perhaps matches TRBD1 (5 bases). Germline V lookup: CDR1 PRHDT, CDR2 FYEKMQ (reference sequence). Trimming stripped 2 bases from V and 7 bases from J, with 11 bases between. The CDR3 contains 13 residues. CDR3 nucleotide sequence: TGTGCCAGCAGCTTATCAGGGTTTTCTGGCTACACCTTC. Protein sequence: CASSLSGFSGYTF.

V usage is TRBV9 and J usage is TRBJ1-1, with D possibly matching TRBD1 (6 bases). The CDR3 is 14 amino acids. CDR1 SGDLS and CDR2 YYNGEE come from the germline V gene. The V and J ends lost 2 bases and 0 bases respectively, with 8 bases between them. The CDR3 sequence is CASSVGTMNTEAFF. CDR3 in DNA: TGTGCCAGCAGCGTTGGGACAATGAACACTGAAGCTTTCTTT.

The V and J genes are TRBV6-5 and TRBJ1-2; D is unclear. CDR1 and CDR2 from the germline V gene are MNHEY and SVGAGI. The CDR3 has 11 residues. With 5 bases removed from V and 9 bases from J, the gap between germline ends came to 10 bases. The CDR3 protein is CASSTLGSYTF. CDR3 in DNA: TGTGCCAGCAGTACATTGGGTAGCTACACCTTC.

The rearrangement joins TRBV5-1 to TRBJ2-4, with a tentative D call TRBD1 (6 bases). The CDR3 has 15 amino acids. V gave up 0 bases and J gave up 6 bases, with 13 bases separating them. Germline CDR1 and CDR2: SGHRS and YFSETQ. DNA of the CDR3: TGCGCCAGCAGCTTGGATGGGGGCAGTGTAAACATTCAGTACTTC. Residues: CASSLDGGSVNIQYF.

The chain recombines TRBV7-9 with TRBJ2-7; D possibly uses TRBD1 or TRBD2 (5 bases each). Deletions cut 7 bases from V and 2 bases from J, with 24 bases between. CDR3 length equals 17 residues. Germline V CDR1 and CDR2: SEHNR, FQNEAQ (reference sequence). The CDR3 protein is CASNFGNRDPVPYEQYF. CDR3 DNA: TGTGCCAGCAACTTTGGGAACCGGGACCCGGTCCCCTACGAGCAGTACTTC.

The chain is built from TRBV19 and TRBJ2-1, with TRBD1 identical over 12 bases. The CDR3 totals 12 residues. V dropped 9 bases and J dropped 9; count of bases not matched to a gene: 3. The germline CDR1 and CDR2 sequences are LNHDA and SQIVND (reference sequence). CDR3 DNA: TGTGCCAGCGGGGACAGGGGGCTTGAGCAGTTCTTC. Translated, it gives CASGDRGLEQFF.

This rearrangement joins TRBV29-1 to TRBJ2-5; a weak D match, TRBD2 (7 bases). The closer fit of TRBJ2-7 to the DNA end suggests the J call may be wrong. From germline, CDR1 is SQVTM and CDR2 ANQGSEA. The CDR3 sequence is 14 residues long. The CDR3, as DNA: TGCAGCACCCAAGGGGTCGAGGGGGGGTACGAGCAGTACTTC. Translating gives CSTQGVEGGYEQYF.